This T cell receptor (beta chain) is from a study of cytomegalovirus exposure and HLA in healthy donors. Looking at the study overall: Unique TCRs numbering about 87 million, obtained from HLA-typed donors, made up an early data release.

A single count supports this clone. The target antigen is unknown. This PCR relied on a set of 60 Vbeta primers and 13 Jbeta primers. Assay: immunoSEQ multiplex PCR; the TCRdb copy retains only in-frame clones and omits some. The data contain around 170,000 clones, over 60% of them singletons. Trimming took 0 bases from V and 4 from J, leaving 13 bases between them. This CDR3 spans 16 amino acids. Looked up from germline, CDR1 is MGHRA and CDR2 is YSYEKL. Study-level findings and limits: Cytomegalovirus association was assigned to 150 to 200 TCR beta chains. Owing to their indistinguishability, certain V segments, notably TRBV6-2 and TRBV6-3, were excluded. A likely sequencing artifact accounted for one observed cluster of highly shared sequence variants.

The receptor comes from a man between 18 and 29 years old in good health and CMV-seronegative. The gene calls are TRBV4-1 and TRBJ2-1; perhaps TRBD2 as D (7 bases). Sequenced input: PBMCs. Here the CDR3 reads CASSQDRGGGYNEQFF. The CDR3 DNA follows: TGCGCCAGCAGCCAAGATCGGGGAGGGGGATACAATGAGCAGTTCTTC.